These 25 T cell receptor beta chains were all obtained from the same sample, sequenced in a study of control samples from healthy donors and cancer patients. Measured with immunoSEQ multiplex PCR; TCRdb has only the in-frame clones, and not every one. The sample records some 140,000 clones, just under 95% being singletons. The sequenced sample was PBMCs. All receptors come from a man in his 60s with colorectal cancer.

The chain has TRBV6-6 and TRBJ2-5; the D is unclear. V gave up 5 bases and J gave up 5 bases, with 15 bases separating them. The germline V gene has CDR1 MNHNY and CDR2 SVGAGI (reference sequence). This CDR3 is built from 14 residues. The CDR3 nucleotides are TGTGCCAGCAGTCAAGGGCTGCCTAAGGAGACCCAGTACTTC. It encodes CASSQGLPKETQYF.

The chain carries TRBV27 and TRBJ1-5; the D gene is possibly TRBD1 (5 bases). This CDR3 has 16 amino acids. The germline V gene has CDR1 MNHEY and CDR2 SMNVEV (reference sequence). V was shortened by 8 bases and J by 2 bases, with 19 bases between the two germline ends. CDR3 in amino acids: CASRTLVRGGNQPQHF. CDR3 coding DNA: TGTGCCAGCCGCACCCTCGTCCGGGGGGGCAATCAGCCCCAGCATTTT.

V gene TRBV6-6 combines with J gene TRBJ1-5; perhaps TRBD1 as D (5 bases). Germline CDR1 reads MNHNY; CDR2 reads SVGAGI (reference sequence). This CDR3 is 12 amino acids long. Deletions cut 2 bases from V and 9 bases from J, with 8 bases between. The CDR3 DNA is TGTGCCAGCAGTTACCCGGGGGGGCCCCAGCATTTT. This translates into CASSYPGGPQHF.

The rearrangement links TRBV5-5 to TRBJ1-2, with D maybe TRBD1 (5 bases). Per germline, CDR1 SGHKS and CDR2 YYEKEE (reference sequence). This CDR3 spans 15 amino acids. Trimming shortened V by 0 bases and J by 0 bases, and 9 bases separated the two germline ends. This chain's CDR3 is CASSLDGTANYGYTF. In DNA form, the CDR3 reads TGTGCCAGCAGCTTGGATGGGACGGCTAACTATGGCTACACCTTC. Full variable domain (missing parts from reference TRBV5-5 and TRBJ1-2): DAGVTQSPTHLIKTRGQQVTLRCSPISGHKSVSWYQQVLGQGPQFIFQYYEKEERGRGNFPDRFSARQFPNYSSELNVNALLLGDSALYLCASSLDGTANYGYTFGSGTRLTVV.

The chain combines TRBV7-2 with TRBJ1-5; no definite D call. CDR1 SGHTA and CDR2 FQGNSA come from the germline V gene. Trimming shortened V by 5 bases and J by 1 base, and 12 bases separated the two germline ends. The CDR3 sequence is 15 residues long. CDR3 in amino acids: CASSPVTGSNQPQHF. CDR3 in DNA: TGTGCCAGCAGCCCTGTGACGGGAAGCAATCAGCCCCAGCATTTT. Complete variable domain (other parts from reference TRBV7-2 and TRBJ1-5): GAGVSQSPSNKVTEKGKDVELRCDPISGHTALYWYRQSLGQGLEFLIYFQGNSAPDKSGLPSDRFSAERTGGSVSTLTIQRTQQEDSAVYLCASSPVTGSNQPQHFGDGTRLSIL.

The CDR3: CASSLAQGMNTEAFF. CDR3 DNA: TGTGCCAGCTCACTGGCACAGGGCATGAACACTGAAGCTTTCTTT. The chain recombines TRBV18 with TRBJ1-1, with D possibly TRBD1 on 6 matching bases. The CDR3 contains 15 residues. V was trimmed by 4 bases and J by 0 bases, leaving 12 bases between them. The germline V gene encodes CDR1 KGHSH and CDR2 LQKENI.

This chain joins TRBV19 and TRBJ1-1; D remains unclear. V was trimmed by 3 bases and J by 5 bases, leaving 10 bases between them. The CDR3 runs to 13 residues. Germline V gene data show CDR1 as LNHDA and CDR2 as SQIVND (reference sequence). CDR3 sequence (DNA): TGTGCCAGTAGTATGAGGAAATGGACTGAAGCTTTCTTT. Residues: CASSMRKWTEAFF.

This clone was seen once. The rearrangement uses TRBV28 and TRBJ1-1, with a weak D call TRBD1 (6 bases). Germline V lookup: CDR1 MDHEN, CDR2 SYDVKM. With 5 bases removed from V and 0 bases from J, the gap between germline ends came to 10 bases. The CDR3 is 14 amino acids. The CDR3 spells CASSEGGMNTEAFF. The CDR3 coding sequence is TGTGCCAGCAGTGAGGGGGGGATGAACACTGAAGCTTTCTTT.

The chain employs TRBV19 and TRBJ1-2, with D unresolved. CDR1 and CDR2 (germline): LNHDA, SQIVND (reference sequence). This CDR3 is 12 amino acids long. V dropped 3 bases and J dropped 4 bases, with 6 bases sitting between them. CDR3 sequence: CASSMAGYGYTF. The DNA for the CDR3 is TGTGCCAGTAGTATGGCCGGCTATGGCTACACCTTC.

This chain links TRBV6-1 with TRBJ1-5; D unresolved. This CDR3 has 13 amino acids. Germline CDR1 reads MNHNS; CDR2 reads SASEGT. V was trimmed by 2 bases and J by 6 bases, leaving 8 bases between them. The CDR3 loop is CASSEREAQPQHF. The DNA for the CDR3 is TGTGCCAGCAGTGAACGTGAGGCTCAGCCCCAGCATTTT.

The V call is TRBV21-1, the J call TRBJ1-2. TRBV21-1 is given as a pseudogene. CDR3 length: 13 residues. The CDR3 DNA follows: TGTGCCAGCAGCAAATTGTCCGGGTATGGCTACACCTTC. As protein: CASSKLSGYGYTF.

The chain couples TRBV6-6 to TRBJ1-5; D remains unclear. The CDR3 runs 14 residues. V shed 7 bases and J shed 0 bases, with 10 bases lying between them. Germline CDR1 MNHNY, CDR2 SVGAGI (reference sequence). CDR3 sequence: CASTDRGSNQPQHF. The CDR3 coding sequence is TGTGCCAGCACGGACCGGGGTAGCAATCAGCCCCAGCATTTT.

The V call is TRBV5-1, the J call TRBJ1-1; D not resolved. The ends were cut back, 0 bases at V and 1 base at J, with 10 bases in the middle. CDR1 is SGHRS, CDR2 YFSETQ, per germline. The CDR3 has 15 amino acids. CDR3 protein: CASSLEPGGNTEAFF. In nucleotides, the CDR3 is TGCGCCAGCAGCTTGGAACCCGGCGGGAACACTGAAGCTTTCTTT.

This chain links TRBV7-9 with TRBJ2-7; D unclear. Germline CDR1 is SEHNR and CDR2 is FQNEAQ (reference sequence). The V gene lost 5 bases and the J gene lost 0 bases, with 11 bases spanning the gap. The length of the CDR3 is 14 residues. The CDR3 coding sequence is TGTGCCAGCAGCGACGTTGGTAGCTCCTACGAGCAGTACTTC. Translation gives CASSDVGSSYEQYF. The full variable domain, its missing parts supplied by reference TRBV7-9 and TRBJ2-7, is DTGVSQNPRHKITKRGQNVTFRCDPISEHNRLYWYRQTLGQGPEFLTYFQNEAQLEKSRLLSDRFSAERPKGSFSTLEIQRTEQGDSAMYLCASSDVGSSYEQYFGPGTRLTVT.

The table lists this clone with a count of one. The gene calls are TRBV3-1 (or the pseudogene TRBV3-2) and TRBJ2-1; 9 nucleotides match TRBD2. Looked up from germline, CDR1 is LGHDT and CDR2 is YNNKEL (reference sequence). The V gene end was trimmed by 4 bases and the J gene end by 5 bases; junction bases not matched to a gene: 15. This CDR3 is built from 18 residues. Here the CDR3 reads CASSPPTGSSGADNEQFF. CDR3 bases: TGTGCCAGCAGCCCTCCCACGGGCTCTAGCGGGGCCGACAATGAGCAGTTCTTC.

This clone was counted once. The chain uses TRBV5-1 and TRBJ2-7; 8 bases line up with TRBD1. The CDR3 sequence is 16 residues long. The ends lost 4 bases at V and 2 bases at J; junction bases unmatched: 11. The germline V gene has CDR1 SGHRS and CDR2 YFSETQ. CDR3 nucleotides: TGCGCCAGCAGCGAAGGCCTTGCGGACAGGGCCTACGAGCAGTACTTC. It codes for CASSEGLADRAYEQYF.

The CDR3 protein is CAIRGTGNNEKLFF. The CDR3 DNA sequence: TGTGCCATCAGGGGGACAGGAAACAATGAAAAACTGTTTTTT. The chain recombines TRBV10-3 with TRBJ1-4; the match to TRBD1 covers 8 bases. V lost 6 bases, J lost 5 bases, and 5 bases stayed unmatched. The germline CDR1 and CDR2 sequences are ENHRY and SYGVKD. The CDR3 covers 14 residues.

The rearrangement links TRBV4-3 to TRBJ2-3, with D hard to call. V lost 1 base and J lost 3, with 5 bases in between. CDR3 size: 13 residues. The germline V gene has CDR1 LGHNA and CDR2 YSLEER. The CDR3 spells CASSQGQTDTQYF. CDR3 DNA: TGCGCCAGCAGCCAAGGTCAAACAGATACGCAGTATTTT.

This clone was found once. V and J are TRBV25-1 and TRBJ2-1; 9 nucleotides match TRBD1. Germline V lookup: CDR1 MGHDK, CDR2 SYGVNS. The CDR3 spans 14 residues. V lost 7 bases and J lost 6; bases outside the gene matches: 7. The CDR3 sequence: CASTGQGHPNEQFF. Written as DNA, the CDR3 is TGTGCCAGCACCGGACAGGGGCACCCCAATGAGCAGTTCTTC.

The rearrangement uses TRBV7-2 and TRBJ1-1, with D hard to call. The CDR3 has 14 amino acids. Deletions cut 6 bases from V and 8 bases from J, with 19 bases between. Germline loops: CDR1 SGHTA, CDR2 FQGNSA. The CDR3 region is CASSPRRLEGEAFF. The CDR3 nucleotides are TGTGCCAGCAGTCCCCGTCGACTGGAGGGCGAAGCTTTCTTT.

This sequence joins TRBV19 and TRBJ2-7; no clear D gene. Germline V lookup: CDR1 LNHDA, CDR2 SQIVND (reference sequence). This CDR3 has 15 residues. With 0 bases removed from V and 6 bases from J, the gap between germline ends came to 15 bases. DNA for the CDR3: TGTGCCAGTAGTATAGAAAAGACAAGATCAGGCGAGCAGTACTTC. Translated, it gives CASSIEKTRSGEQYF.

The rearrangement joins TRBV18 to TRBJ2-3, with 14 bases aligning to TRBD2. This CDR3 contains 18 residues. Losses at the gene ends were 1 base for V and 1 base for J; bases not matched to a gene: 4. CDR1 is KGHSH and CDR2 is LQKENI in the germline V gene. The CDR3: CASSPLGLAGAGTDTQYF. The CDR3 DNA is TGTGCCAGCTCACCACTGGGACTAGCGGGGGCCGGCACAGATACGCAGTATTTT.

The rearrangement joins TRBV14 to TRBJ1-4, with D possibly matching TRBD1 (5 bases). Germline V gene data show CDR1 as SGHDN and CDR2 as FVKESK. The CDR3 runs 13 residues. V gave up 1 base and J gave up 8 bases, with 8 bases separating them. The CDR3 coding sequence is TGTGCCAGCAGCCAAGTAACAGGAGAAAAACTGTTTTTT. Translated, it gives CASSQVTGEKLFF.

This clone was detected a few times. The chain combines TRBV27 with TRBJ2-7; D possibly corresponds to TRBD2 (5 bases). The V gene's germline CDR1 is MNHEY and CDR2 SMNVEV (reference sequence). V gave up 3 bases and J gave up 2 bases, with 11 bases separating them. This CDR3 region has 14 residues. The CDR3 sequence: CASSFEGGPYEQYF. CDR3 coding DNA: TGTGCCAGCAGTTTTGAAGGAGGCCCCTACGAGCAGTACTTC.

This clone is a singleton in its sample. The J gene is TRBJ2-5, the V gene TRBV6-1; TRBD1 is a possible D gene (6 bases). The V end lost 2 bases, the J end lost 1 base, and 8 bases lay between the germline ends. The CDR3 has 14 amino acids. Germline CDR1 is MNHNS and CDR2 is SASEGT. CDR3 sequence (DNA): TGTGCCAGCAGTGAAATCAGGGGCCAAGAGACCCAGTACTTC. Protein: CASSEIRGQETQYF.